This is a list of T cell receptor beta chains from one sample in a study of blood T cell repertoires in COVID-19. Sequencing was performed with immunoSEQ multiplex PCR; in TCRdb, only in-frame clones are kept and a portion is missing. The sample lists a few hundred thousand clones; 85% to 90% were seen once. Input material: peripheral blood. Receptors originate from a woman between 40 and 50 years old who had recovered from COVID-19. CDR3s include the opening cysteine and the closing phenylalanine or tryptophan. The order of the fields is D gene, V gene, J gene, clone size, CDR3 protein, CDR3 DNA. A D gene is named only where the DNA matches it firmly. Only some rows state a clone size, as once, few, many or a class for expanded clones.

>TRBD1|TRBV4-1|TRBJ2-6|.
CASSQTETGGGGANVLTF
TGCGCCAGCAGCCAGACGGAGACAGGGGGCGGTGGGGCCAACGTCCTGACTTTC
>TRBD1|TRBV28|TRBJ1-2|.
CASKGDSLYGYTF
TGTGCCAGCAAAGGGGACAGCCTCTATGGCTACACCTTC
>.|TRBV11-3|TRBJ2-3|.
CASSLDGGSTDTQYF
TGTGCCAGCAGCTTAGACGGGGGAAGCACAGATACGCAGTATTTT
>.|TRBV18|TRBJ1-5|once
CASSPLGGIGQPQHF
TGTGCCAGCTCACCATTGGGGGGGATCGGTCAGCCCCAGCATTTT
>TRBD1|TRBV11-2|TRBJ2-5|.
CASSSTGANMETQYF
TGTGCCAGCAGCTCAACAGGGGCGAATATGGAGACCCAGTACTTC
>TRBD2|TRBV6-6|TRBJ2-3|.
CASTFTSGSTDTQYF
TGTGCCAGCACCTTTACTAGCGGTAGCACAGATACGCAGTATTTT
>TRBD1|TRBV19|TRBJ1-5|.
CASSRVGRDRIYSNQPQHF
TGTGCCAGTAGCCGAGTAGGCCGGGACAGAATTTATAGCAATCAGCCCCAGCATTTT
>.|TRBV5-4|TRBJ2-7|.
CASSLDRSYYEQYF
TGTGCCAGCAGCTTGGATAGATCCTACTACGAGCAGTACTTC
>TRBD1|TRBV7-2|TRBJ2-2|.
CASSFPRQGARGNTGELFF
TGTGCCAGCAGCTTTCCCCGGCAGGGGGCAAGGGGCAACACCGGGGAGCTGTTTTTT
>TRBD1|TRBV2|TRBJ2-5|.
CASKRDSGQETQYF
TGTGCCAGCAAGAGGGACAGCGGCCAAGAGACCCAGTACTTC
>.|TRBV27|TRBJ1-5|few
CASSLGLQNQPQHF
TGTGCCAGCAGTTTGGGGCTCCAAAATCAGCCCCAGCATTTT
>TRBD1|TRBV27|TRBJ2-7|.
CASSLYGQGVYEQYF
TGTGCCAGCAGTTTATACGGACAGGGTGTCTACGAGCAGTACTTC
>.|TRBV5-1|TRBJ2-2|.
CASSGTGPGELFF
TGCGCCAGCAGCGGAACAGGGCCCGGGGAGCTGTTTTTT
>TRBD2|TRBV5-4|TRBJ2-3|.
CASSIRLAGGGTDTQYF
TGTGCCAGCAGTATTCGGCTAGCGGGAGGCGGGACAGATACGCAGTATTTT
>.|TRBV28|TRBJ1-2|.
CASKVSGGYTF
TGTGCCAGCAAAGTCTCGGGGGGCTACACCTTC
>TRBD2|TRBV15|TRBJ2-1|once
CATSRDRSGSGGEQFF
TGTGCCACCAGCAGAGATCGCAGCGGGAGTGGGGGTGAGCAGTTCTTC
>.|TRBV6-2/TRBV6-3|TRBJ2-3|.
CASSSADTDTQYF
TGTGCCAGCAGTTCGGCGGACACAGATACGCAGTATTTT
>.|TRBV27|TRBJ1-5|once
CASSLGRDQPQHF
TGTGCCAGCAGTTTGGGCAGGGATCAGCCCCAGCATTTT
>.|TRBV21-1|TRBJ1-6|few
CASSNNPAPLHF
TGTGCCAGCAGCAATAACCCGGCACCCCTCCACTTT
>.|TRBV19|TRBJ1-4|.
CASSIFEGKLFF
TGTGCCAGTAGTATATTTGAGGGAAAACTGTTTTTT
>TRBD2|TRBV24-1|TRBJ2-3|.
CATSDLAEPDTQYF
TGTGCCACCAGTGACCTAGCGGAACCAGATACGCAGTATTTT
>TRBD2|TRBV27|TRBJ2-1|.
CASSLGSSGLAYNEQFF
TGTGCCAGCAGTTTAGGGTCTAGTGGACTAGCTTACAATGAGCAGTTCTTC
>TRBD2|TRBV5-1|TRBJ2-2|.
CASTPTSGGAGELFF
TGCGCCAGCACCCCGACTAGCGGGGGGGCCGGGGAGCTGTTTTTT
>.|TRBV5-5|TRBJ2-2|.
CASSLVVEAGITGELFF
TGTGCCAGCAGCTTGGTTGTCGAGGCGGGGATCACCGGGGAGCTGTTTTTT
>TRBD2|TRBV4-1|TRBJ2-1|.
CASSQGLAGYSEQFF
TGCGCCAGCAGCCAAGGACTAGCGGGGTACAGCGAGCAGTTCTTC
>.|TRBV12-3/TRBV12-4|TRBJ2-1|.
CASSFSGNEQFF
TGTGCCAGCAGTTTTTCAGGGAATGAGCAGTTCTTC
>TRBD1|TRBV27|TRBJ1-5|.
CASSLWAGGVNQPQHF
TGTGCCAGCAGTTTATGGGCAGGGGGAGTGAATCAGCCCCAGCATTTT
>.|TRBV6-2/TRBV6-3|TRBJ1-5|.
CASSTTGGGNQPQHF
TGTGCCAGCAGTACTACGGGGGGGGGCAATCAGCCCCAGCATTTT
>.|TRBV2|TRBJ1-6|.
CASSGGAGNNSPLHF
TGTGCCAGCAGTGGCGGGGCGGGAAATAATTCACCCCTCCACTTT
>TRBD1|TRBV19|TRBJ2-7|.
CASSIRPPGQGGDEQYF
TGTGCCAGTAGTATTCGCCCTCCGGGACAGGGGGGCGACGAGCAGTACTTC
>TRBD2|TRBV18|TRBJ2-6|.
CASSLPGLARGANVLTF
TGTGCCAGCTCACTACCCGGACTAGCGCGTGGGGCCAACGTCCTGACTTTC
>.|TRBV27|TRBJ2-5|.
CASSLSKVRETQYF
TGTGCCAGCAGTTTATCGAAAGTGCGAGAGACCCAGTACTTC
>TRBD2|TRBV5-1|TRBJ2-3|.
CASSPPNLAGSTDTQYF
TGCGCCAGCAGCCCCCCAAACTTAGCGGGAAGCACAGATACGCAGTATTTT
>.|TRBV30|TRBJ2-5|.
CAWSYFGGTQYF
TGTGCCTGGAGTTATTTCGGCGGGACCCAGTACTTC
>TRBD1|TRBV7-6|TRBJ2-1|.
CASSSWDSLDNEQFF
TGTGCCAGCAGCTCCTGGGACAGTTTAGACAATGAGCAGTTCTTC
>.|TRBV12-3/TRBV12-4|TRBJ2-5|.
CASSFGSETQYF
TGTGCCAGCAGTTTCGGTTCTGAGACCCAGTACTTC
>TRBD1|TRBV18|TRBJ2-3|.
CASSRDRAGNTQYF
TGTGCCAGCTCACGGGACAGGGCCGGTAATACGCAGTATTTT
>TRBD1|TRBV5-6|TRBJ2-7|.
CASSRTGAYEQYF
TGTGCCAGCAGCCGGACAGGTGCGTACGAGCAGTACTTC
>TRBD1|TRBV2|TRBJ2-5|.
CASCSGTGVGETQYF
TGTGCCAGCTGCTCCGGGACAGGAGTTGGTGAGACCCAGTACTTC
>TRBD1|TRBV5-1|TRBJ1-1|.
CASSLWTGNTEAFF
TGCGCCAGCAGCTTGTGGACAGGGAACACTGAAGCTTTCTTT
>TRBD2|TRBV3-1/TRBV3-2|TRBJ2-3|.
CASSQGGGTITDTQYF
TGTGCCAGCAGCCAAGGTGGGGGGACTATAACAGATACGCAGTATTTT
>TRBD1|TRBV7-2|TRBJ1-2|.
CASSGQGATYGYTF
TGTGCCAGCAGCGGGCAGGGGGCGACCTATGGCTACACCTTC
>.|TRBV20-1|TRBJ1-2|.
CSATEGARHGYTF
TGCAGTGCTACTGAGGGAGCTCGGCATGGCTACACCTTC
>.|TRBV11-2|TRBJ2-5|.
CASSPNSDTIEETQYF
TGTGCCAGCAGCCCGAACTCGGACACCATAGAAGAGACCCAGTACTTC
>.|TRBV24-1|TRBJ1-4|few
CATQRMEREKLFF
TGTGCCACCCAGAGAATGGAGAGAGAAAAACTGTTTTTT
>.|TRBV2|TRBJ1-1|.
CASRGRSTEAFF
TGTGCCAGCAGAGGGAGGAGCACTGAAGCTTTCTTT